One T cell receptor beta chain is described in this entry. The assay was immunoSEQ multiplex PCR, and TCRdb's table has in-frame clones only and misses some. Of about 55,000 clones in the sample, approximately 94% were seen once. Per the germline V gene, CDR1 is LGHNT and CDR2 is FRNRAP. CDR3 length: 15 amino acids. V lost 6 bases, J lost 0 bases, and 6 bases stayed unmatched. The data are from a study of T cell changes during pregnancy in multiple sclerosis. The sequence came from a female donor with multiple sclerosis, enrolled in a pregnancy study. The V gene is TRBV12-5, the J gene TRBJ2-7; 9 bases map to TRBD1. This specimen consisted of CD8+ T cells from peripheral blood mononuclear cells, obtained after pregnancy. CDR3 sequence reads: CASGQGTGISYEQYF. The CDR3 region has the DNA TGTGCTAGTGGCCAGGGGACAGGGATCTCCTACGAGCAGTACTTC. The whole variable domain, remainder taken from reference TRBV12-5 and TRBJ2-7, is DARVTQTPRHKVTEMGQEVTMRCQPILGHNTVFWYRQTMMQGLELLAYFRNRAPLDDSGMPKDRFSAEMPDATLATLKIQPSEPRDSAVYFCASGQGTGISYEQYFGPGTRLTVT.